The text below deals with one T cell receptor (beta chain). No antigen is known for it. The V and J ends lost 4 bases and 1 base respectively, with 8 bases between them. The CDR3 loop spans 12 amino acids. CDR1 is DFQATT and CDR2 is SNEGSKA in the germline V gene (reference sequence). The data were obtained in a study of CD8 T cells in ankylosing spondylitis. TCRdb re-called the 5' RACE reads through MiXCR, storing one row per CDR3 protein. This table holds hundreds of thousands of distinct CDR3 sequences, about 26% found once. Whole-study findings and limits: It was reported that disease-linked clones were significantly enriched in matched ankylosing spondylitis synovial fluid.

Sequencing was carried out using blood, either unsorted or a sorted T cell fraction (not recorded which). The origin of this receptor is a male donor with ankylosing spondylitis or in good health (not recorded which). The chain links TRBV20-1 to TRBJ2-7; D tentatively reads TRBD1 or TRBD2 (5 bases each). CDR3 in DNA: TGCAGTGCTAAAGAGGGGTCCTACGAGCAGTACTTC. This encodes CSAKEGSYEQYF.